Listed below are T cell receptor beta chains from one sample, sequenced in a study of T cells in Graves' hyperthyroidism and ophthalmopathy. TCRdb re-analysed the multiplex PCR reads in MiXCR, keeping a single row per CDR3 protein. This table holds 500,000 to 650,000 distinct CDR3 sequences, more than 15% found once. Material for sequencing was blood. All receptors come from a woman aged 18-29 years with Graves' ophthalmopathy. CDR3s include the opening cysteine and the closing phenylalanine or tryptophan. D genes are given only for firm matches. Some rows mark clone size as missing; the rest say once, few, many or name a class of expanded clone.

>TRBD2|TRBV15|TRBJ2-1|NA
CATGRDGTGLADNEQFF
TGTGCCACCGGCAGAGATGGTACAGGACTAGCAGACAATGAGCAGTTCTTC
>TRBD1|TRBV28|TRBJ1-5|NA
CASSLIGWTGGEWRNQPQHF
TGTGCCAGCAGTTTGATTGGGTGGACAGGGGGCGAGTGGCGCAATCAGCCCCAGCATTTT
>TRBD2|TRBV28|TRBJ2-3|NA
CASSFYVLAGGRRTDTQYF
TGTGCCAGCAGTTTTTACGTACTAGCGGGGGGGCGACGAACAGATACGCAGTATTTT
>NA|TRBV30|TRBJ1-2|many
CAWSNNYGYTF
TGTGCCTGGAGTAACAACTATGGCTACACCTTC
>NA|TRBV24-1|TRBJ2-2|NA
CATSDFGQTTGELFF
TGTGCCACCAGTGATTTCGGGCAGACTACCGGGGAGCTGTTTTTT
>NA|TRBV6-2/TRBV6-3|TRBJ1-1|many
CASSYEGTEAFF
TGTGCCAGCAGTTACGAGGGAACTGAAGCTTTCTTT
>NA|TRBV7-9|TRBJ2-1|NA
CASSLEPGKSPYNEQFF
TGTGCCAGCAGCTTAGAACCAGGAAAGTCCCCCTACAATGAGCAGTTCTTC
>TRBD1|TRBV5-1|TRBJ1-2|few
CASSLAGTGHGYTF
TGCGCCAGCAGCTTGGCCGGGACAGGGCACGGCTACACCTTC
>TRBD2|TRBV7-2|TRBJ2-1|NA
CASSWGLAGGDEQFF
TGTGCCAGCAGTTGGGGACTAGCGGGGGGAGATGAGCAGTTCTTC
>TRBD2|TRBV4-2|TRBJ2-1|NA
CASSQAQRGVYNEQFF
TGTGCCAGCAGCCAAGCCCAGCGGGGGGTCTACAATGAGCAGTTCTTC
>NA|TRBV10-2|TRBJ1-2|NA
CASGPGGEGYTF
TGCGCCAGCGGACCCGGGGGAGAAGGCTACACCTTC
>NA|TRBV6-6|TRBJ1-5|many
CASSYGEGGHQPQHF
TGTGCCAGCAGTTACGGGGAGGGAGGGCATCAGCCCCAGCATTTT
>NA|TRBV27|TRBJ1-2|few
CASSLTATGGYTF
TGTGCCAGCAGTTTGACCGCCACGGGGGGCTACACCTTC
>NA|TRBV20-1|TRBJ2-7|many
CSARERRTEYEQYF
TGCAGTGCTAGAGAGCGTCGGACGGAATACGAGCAGTACTTC
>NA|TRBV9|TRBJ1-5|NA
CASSALSQPPNQPQHF
TGTGCCAGCAGCGCCCTTTCTCAGCCTCCCAATCAGCCCCAGCATTTT
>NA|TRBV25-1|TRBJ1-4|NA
CASSGLGGMFVREKLFF
TGTGCCAGCAGTGGCCTGGGAGGGATGTTTGTGCGAGAAAAACTGTTTTTT